Described below is a single TCR beta chain sequence and its context. Its antigen remains unidentified. This sample's TCRbeta library carried unique molecular identifier barcodes. MiXCR, applied by TCRdb to the PCR reads, yields one record per CDR3 protein. In the table there are approximately 520,000 distinct CDR3 sequences, 9.5% to 12% of which are singletons. The CDR3 loop spans 14 amino acids. Germline-derived CDR1 and CDR2 are LGHNA and YSLEER. The V and J ends lost 6 bases and 4 bases respectively, with 15 bases between them. This sample stems from a study of T-cell reconstitution after alpha-beta-depleted transplantation in children. Findings and caveats of the study: Newly generated T cells supplied most T-cell counts and diversity one year post-transplant.

This TCR came from a female patient younger than 10 who had a stem cell transplant for aplastic anemia, so the T cells may come from the graft donor. The rearrangement joins TRBV4-3 to TRBJ1-1; weak D call: TRBD1 (6 bases). Sequenced here: PBMCs, mostly from graft donor cells, sampled 180 days after TCRalphabeta/CD19-depleted stem cell transplant. The CDR3 loop reads CASRFGQGSTEAFF. CDR3 DNA sequence: TGCGCCAGCAGATTTGGGCAGGGGAGCACTGAAGCTTTCTTT.